The 10 T cell receptor beta chains below were found in one sample sequenced in a study of regulatory T cells in long-lasting Graves disease. Time point meaning: newly diagnosed GD, antithyroid drugs for less than 3 months. The TCR library was made from RNA extracted from PBMCs. With iRepertoire HTBI primers and Arm-PCR of CDR3 regions, TCR beta libraries were built. Via MiXCR, TCRdb re-called the multiplex PCR reads, giving one row per CDR3 protein. This table has about 200,000 distinct CDR3 sequences, roughly 18% appearing once. The specimen was peripheral blood mononuclear cells (PBMCs), collected at new diagnosis, from a patient treated with antithyroid drugs. These receptors came from a female donor with Graves disease.

This clonotype was counted ten times or more. The rearrangement joins TRBV5-8 to TRBJ2-7, with D perhaps TRBD2 (6 bases). The ends were cut back, 4 bases at V and 10 bases at J, with 15 bases in the middle. The CDR3 loop spans 12 amino acids. In germline, CDR1 is SGHTS, CDR2 YDEGEE. CDR3 sequence: CASSPRAAGQYF. The CDR3 nucleotides read TGTGCCAGCAGCCCGAGGGCCGCGGGACAGTACTTC.

This clonotype has a count of ten or more. The chain recombines TRBV27 with TRBJ2-1, with D possibly being TRBD2 (7 bases). CDR3 size: 14 residues. V dropped 8 bases and J dropped 6 bases, with 17 bases sitting between them. Germline-derived CDR1 and CDR2 are MNHEY and SMNVEV (reference sequence). Here the CDR3 DNA reads TGTGCCAGCCGCGGGGGTGGGGGCCCCAATGAGCAGTTCTTC. It codes for CASRGGGGPNEQFF.

This chain joins TRBV15 and TRBJ2-7; possible D gene TRBD2, 5 bases. The germline CDR1 and CDR2 sequences are LNHNV and YYDKDF (reference sequence). There are 14 residues in the CDR3. Trimming pared 0 bases from V and 3 bases from J, leaving 9 bases between. CDR3 DNA: TGTGCCACCAGCAGAGATCCAGGAGGCTACGAGCAGTACTTC. Protein sequence: CATSRDPGGYEQYF. Full variable domain (outside the CDR3, taken from reference TRBV15 and TRBJ2-7): DAMVIQNPRYQVTQFGKPVTLSCSQTLNHNVMYWYQQKSSQAPKLLFHYYDKDFNNEADTPDNFQSRRPNTSFCFLDIRSPGLGDTAMYLCATSRDPGGYEQYFGPGTRLTVT.

This clonotype appeared a few times. A much larger clone is a single base away; this may be a read error. The V gene is TRBV27, the J gene TRBJ2-7; D is unresolved. The germline V gene encodes CDR1 MNHEY and CDR2 SMNVEV (reference sequence). This CDR3 region has 14 residues. Between the trimmed V and J ends, which lost 6 bases and 2 bases, there was a span of 14 bases. The DNA for the CDR3 is TGTGCCAGCAGCCGGGCAACCGGGCCCTACGAGCAGTACTTC. Amino acid sequence: CASSRATGPYEQYF.

At least ten counts were recorded for this clonotype. J is TRBJ1-2 and V is TRBV19; D possibly corresponds to TRBD1 (6 bases). The germline V and J ends were trimmed by 9 bases and 7 bases, with 12 bases remaining between them. Germline assignment: CDR1 LNHDA and CDR2 SQIVND (reference sequence). CDR3 length: 11 residues. CDR3 DNA sequence: TGTGCCAGCAGAGGGGGGTCTGGCTACACCTTC. This gives the protein CASRGGSGYTF.

This clonotype was counted many times. The V call is TRBV12-3 or TRBV12-4, the J call TRBJ2-7; no reliable D call. V lost 3 bases, J lost 2 bases, and 11 bases lay in between. The CDR3 sequence is 14 residues long. CDR3 residues: CASSLDGLPYEQYF. The CDR3 nucleotides are TGTGCCAGCAGTTTGGACGGGCTCCCCTACGAGCAGTACTTC.

This clonotype was observed at least ten times. The junction shows a germline mismatch at one end, possibly a read error. This chain joins TRBV7-7 and TRBJ2-2; no clear D. This CDR3 has 13 residues. Germline V lookup: CDR1 SSHAT, CDR2 FNYEAQ (reference sequence). CDR3 amino acids: CASSLEMAGELFF. Written as DNA, the CDR3 is TGTGCTAGCAGCTTAGAGATGGCCGGGGAGCTGTTTTTT.

The sample holds many counts of this clonotype. The chain links TRBV14 to TRBJ2-3; 10 bases line up with TRBD1. CDR1 and CDR2 from the germline V gene are SGHDN and FVKESK. The junction had 16 bases not matched to a gene; V was cut back by 0 bases and J by 4 bases. The CDR3 contains 20 residues. The CDR3 DNA follows: TGTGCCAGCAGCCAAGATTTTTTCCCCGCCGGGACAGGGGAGCCAGATACGCAGTATTTT. It yields the protein CASSQDFFPAGTGEPDTQYF. Full variable domain (rest looked up from reference TRBV14 and TRBJ2-3): EAGVTQFPSHSVIEKGQTVTLRCDPISGHDNLYWYRRVMGKEIKFLLHFVKESKQDESGMPNNRFLAERTGGTYSTLKVQPAELEDSGVYFCASSQDFFPAGTGEPDTQYFGPGTRLTVL.

This clonotype appeared many times. The genes are TRBV6-1 and TRBJ2-7; no clear D. Trimming removed 6 bases at V and 3 bases at J, with 9 bases between. Germline CDR1 is MNHNS and CDR2 is SASEGT. This CDR3 region has 12 residues. As DNA, the CDR3 is TGTGCCAGCAGCCACGGTTTCTACGAGCAGTACTTC. Protein sequence: CASSHGFYEQYF.

This chain links TRBV11-1 with TRBJ2-7; TRBD1 is a possible D gene (6 bases). Trimming took 1 base from V and 0 from J, leaving 10 bases between them. The CDR3 extends over 15 amino acids. Germline V gene lookup returns CDR1 SGHAT and CDR2 FQDESV (reference sequence). The CDR3 coding sequence is TGTGCCAGCAGCTTAGTTAACAGGGCCTCCTACGAGCAGTACTTC. As protein: CASSLVNRASYEQYF.